A selection of T cell receptor beta chains follows, all from one sample in a study of T-cell memory formation after mild COVID-19. A single record per CDR3 protein comes from TCRdb applying MiXCR to the 5' RACE reads. The table lists a few hundred thousand distinct CDR3 sequences, around 26% of them singletons. The specimen was PBMCs or a T cell subset sorted from them (not recorded which). The receptor set was obtained from an adult woman who had mild COVID-19 (a few samples of this study predate the infection). Cell type and time point are not known. Both conserved end residues are part of each CDR3. Fields, in order: J gene, clone size, D gene, V gene, CDR3 DNA, CDR3 protein. A D gene is named only where the DNA matches it firmly. Where a row states a size, it is once, few, many or the class of an expanded clone; other rows omit it.

TRBJ2-1 | . | . | TRBV11-1 | TGTGCCAGCAGCCCCTATGTAACCAATGAGCAGTTCTTC | CASSPYVTNEQFF
TRBJ1-3 | . | . | TRBV6-5 | TGTGCCAGCGGGAGACTGGCCTCTGGAAACACCATATATTTT | CASGRLASGNTIYF
TRBJ2-5 | . | . | TRBV29-1 | TGCAGCGTTGATCGTTCACAAGAGACCCAGTACTTC | CSVDRSQETQYF
TRBJ2-5 | . | . | TRBV7-9 | TGTGCCAGCAGCTTAGGGCCGACAGAGACCCAGTACTTC | CASSLGPTETQYF
TRBJ2-7 | few | . | TRBV24-1 | TGTGCCACCAGTGTGGGGTCGTCTTACTCCTACGAGCAGTACTTC | CATSVGSSYSYEQYF
TRBJ2-2 | . | . | TRBV25-1 | TGTGCCAGCAGTGAGGGCGGGATTCGTACCGGGGAGCTGTTTTTT | CASSEGGIRTGELFF
TRBJ2-7 | . | TRBD2 | TRBV3-1 | TGTGCCAGCAGCCAAGGGTCTCCCCTAGCGGAGGTACTCTACGAGCAGTACTTC | CASSQGSPLAEVLYEQYF
TRBJ1-2 | few | . | TRBV24-1 | TGTGCCACCAGTGATGGTATCTATGGCTACACCTTC | CATSDGIYGYTF
TRBJ2-5 | . | TRBD1 | TRBV5-1 | TGCGCCAGCAGCTGGCCGGGACAGGGATCGCAAGAGACCCAGTACTTC | CASSWPGQGSQETQYF
TRBJ2-1 | . | . | TRBV5-6 | TGTGCCAGCAGCTTGGCCGTCGGGGGTCCCCCCGATGAGCAGTTCTTC | CASSLAVGGPPDEQFF
TRBJ2-2 | few | TRBD2 | TRBV5-1 | TGTGCCAGCAGCTTTAGCGGGACGAACACCGGGGAGCTGTTTTTT | CASSFSGTNTGELFF
TRBJ2-7 | few | TRBD2 | TRBV7-9 | TGTGCCAGCAGCTCCGGACTAGCGTCCGCCGAGCAGTACTTC | CASSSGLASAEQYF
TRBJ2-7 | many | TRBD2 | TRBV20-1 | TGCAGTGCTTATCGGGGGGGGTACTCCTACGAGCAGTACTTC | CSAYRGGYSYEQYF
TRBJ1-5 | . | . | TRBV19 | TGTGCCAGTAACGAGGGGTGGGGTCAGCCCCAGCATTTT | CASNEGWGQPQHF
TRBJ2-2 | . | . | TRBV12-3/TRBV12-4 | TGTGCCAGCAGTTTAGGGGGAGGCGGGGAGCTGTTTTTT | CASSLGGGGELFF
TRBJ1-1 | once | . | TRBV4-1 | TGCGCCAGCAGCCAAGAGGGCGCCCAGAGAACTGAAGCTTTCTTT | CASSQEGAQRTEAFF
TRBJ1-5 | . | . | TRBV11-2 | TGTGCCAGCAGCTTGATCGGAGCTGACGTTCAGCCCCAGCATTTT | CASSLIGADVQPQHF
TRBJ1-1 | few | . | TRBV5-6 | TGTGCCAGCAGCTTGTTTAGACGGGAGAACACTGAAGCTTTCTTT | CASSLFRRENTEAFF
TRBJ2-1 | . | TRBD1 | TRBV6-5 | TGTGCCAGCAGTTACAGGACAGGGGGCGGTGAGCAGTTCTTC | CASSYRTGGGEQFF
TRBJ2-5 | . | . | TRBV29-1 | TGCAGCGTCCGTAGCGTCGTGGAGACCCAGTACTTC | CSVRSVVETQYF
TRBJ2-2 | few | . | TRBV7-3 | TGTGCCAGCAGCCTCGAGCCGAACACCGGGGAGCTGTTTTTT | CASSLEPNTGELFF
TRBJ1-1 | . | . | TRBV5-1 | TGCGCCAGCAGAGCCCAACCAGGGGATTTCATGAACACTGAAGCTTTCTTT | CASRAQPGDFMNTEAFF
TRBJ2-5 | few | . | TRBV6-5 | TGTGCCAGCCGCAAAGGACAAGAGACCCAGTACTTC | CASRKGQETQYF
TRBJ2-7 | few | TRBD2 | TRBV29-1 | TGCAGCGTTGTGCGGGGGGGCTCCTACGAGCAGTACTTC | CSVVRGGSYEQYF
TRBJ1-1 | . | . | TRBV27 | TGTGCCAGCAGTTTTGGGGGAGTCACGAAAAACACTGAAGCTTTCTTT | CASSFGGVTKNTEAFF
TRBJ2-7 | . | TRBD2 | TRBV2 | TGTGCCAGCATACGGACTAGCGGGCTTTCCTACGAGCAGTACTTC | CASIRTSGLSYEQYF
TRBJ2-1 | few | TRBD1 | TRBV12-3/TRBV12-4 | TGTGCCAGCAGTCGGGGACAGGGCGCTAATGAGCAGTTCTTC | CASSRGQGANEQFF
TRBJ1-6 | few | . | TRBV19 | TGTGCCAGTAGGACAGTCGACAATTCACCCCTCCACTTT | CASRTVDNSPLHF
TRBJ1-1 | . | TRBD1 | TRBV7-9 | TGTGCCAGCAGCCAAGCCAGCGGAGGGGGCATGAACACTGAAGCTTTCTTT | CASSQASGGGMNTEAFF
TRBJ1-1 | . | . | TRBV12-3/TRBV12-4 | TGTGCCAGCAGTTTTAGTTGGCGTGAGACTGAAGCTTTCTTT | CASSFSWRETEAFF
TRBJ1-5 | . | . | TRBV10-3 | TGTGCCATCAGTGAAGTTGAAGGCCAGCCCCAGCATTTT | CAISEVEGQPQHF
TRBJ2-3 | . | . | TRBV12-3/TRBV12-4 | TGTGCCAGCAGTTTATTACTAGCTGGTCCGGATACGCAGTATTTT | CASSLLLAGPDTQYF
TRBJ2-1 | . | TRBD1 | TRBV9 | TGTGCCAGCAGCGTAGGGGACAGGGTTTACAATGAGCAGTTCTTC | CASSVGDRVYNEQFF
TRBJ2-7 | . | . | TRBV29-1 | TGCAGCGTTGAAGATCAAGGTAACAGGATTGAGTACTTC | CSVEDQGNRIEYF
TRBJ1-1 | . | TRBD1 | TRBV6-6 | TGTGCCAGCAGTTATGGACAGGGCGCTGAAGCTTTCTTT | CASSYGQGAEAFF
TRBJ2-4 | few | TRBD2 | TRBV5-1 | TGCGCCAGCAGCCTTAGCGGGGGGGCGGACATTCAGTACTTC | CASSLSGGADIQYF
TRBJ2-7 | . | . | TRBV11-3 | TGTGCCAGCAGCTTAGATCACAGCTACGAGCAGTACTTC | CASSLDHSYEQYF
TRBJ1-1 | few | . | TRBV7-6 | TGTGCCAGCAGCTTTTGGACGAACACTGAAGCTTTCTTT | CASSFWTNTEAFF
TRBJ2-2 | few | . | TRBV4-2 | TGTGCCAGCAGCCAAGATTCAGGGCGGACGTCGACCGGGGAGCTGTTTTTT | CASSQDSGRTSTGELFF
TRBJ2-7 | . | . | TRBV30 | TGTGCCTGGGATTTGGGATACGAGCAGTACTTC | CAWDLGYEQYF
TRBJ2-7 | . | TRBD2 | TRBV3-1 | TGTGCCAGCAGCCAAGATCAGGGCCTAGCGGGAGACGAGCAGTACTTC | CASSQDQGLAGDEQYF
TRBJ2-3 | . | . | TRBV13 | TGTGCCAGCAGCTTTAGAGGTGCAAATACGCAGTATTTT | CASSFRGANTQYF
TRBJ2-1 | few | . | TRBV11-3 | TGTGCCAGCAGCTTAGGGGCCCCGTTGAGGGGGACCGTTAATAATGAGCAGTTCTTC | CASSLGAPLRGTVNNEQFF
TRBJ2-4 | . | . | TRBV6-2/TRBV6-3 | TGTGCCAGCAGTTACTCGACGATTAGGACGGAAAGTTCGGCCAAAAACATTCAGTACTTC | CASSYSTIRTESSAKNIQYF
TRBJ1-5 | . | TRBD1 | TRBV6-1 | TGTGCCAGCATTCGGGACAGAGCCTCTTATAGCAATCAGCCCCAGCATTTT | CASIRDRASYSNQPQHF
TRBJ2-6 | . | . | TRBV5-1 | TGCGCCAGCAGCTTGGCAAGCTCGAGCTCTGGGGCCAACGTCCTGACTTTC | CASSLASSSSGANVLTF
TRBJ2-1 | . | . | TRBV15 | TGTGCCACCAGCACCGCTAGCTTAGGCAATGAGCAGTTCTTC | CATSTASLGNEQFF
TRBJ2-2 | . | TRBD2 | TRBV4-3 | TGCGCCAGCAGCCCCTTGGCGGGAGGCACCGGGGAGCTGTTTTTT | CASSPLAGGTGELFF
TRBJ2-7 | few | . | TRBV12-3/TRBV12-4 | TGTGCCAGCGGAAAAGTACTTTCCTACGAGCAGTACTTC | CASGKVLSYEQYF
TRBJ2-2 | once | TRBD2 | TRBV7-2 | TGTGCCAGCAGCTTTAAGTCCAGCGGGAGGCTTACGAACACCGGGGAGCTGTTTTTT | CASSFKSSGRLTNTGELFF
TRBJ2-1 | . | . | TRBV27 | TGTGCCAGCAGTTCCCCCGTTGGGAGCGAGCAGTTCTTC | CASSSPVGSEQFF
TRBJ2-1 | . | TRBD1 | TRBV5-1 | TGCGCCAGCAGCTTGTTGGGCCGACAGGGGAAAGGTGAGCAGTTCTTC | CASSLLGRQGKGEQFF
TRBJ2-2 | few | . | TRBV4-1 | TGCGCCAGCAGCCCCTCCGGATCCAACACCGGGGAGCTGTTTTTT | CASSPSGSNTGELFF
TRBJ2-2 | few | . | TRBV24-1 | TGTGCCACCAGTGATTTTTCCAGGGTGGGAGCCGGGGAGCTGTTTTTT | CATSDFSRVGAGELFF
TRBJ2-1 | . | TRBD2 | TRBV18 | TGTGCCAGCTCACCACAAGAGACTAGCGGGTATAGTCAGTTCTTC | CASSPQETSGYSQFF
TRBJ1-1 | few | TRBD1 | TRBV15 | TGTGCCACCAGCAGAGATGGGACAGGGGGCGGAATGAACACTGAAGCTTTCTTT | CATSRDGTGGGMNTEAFF